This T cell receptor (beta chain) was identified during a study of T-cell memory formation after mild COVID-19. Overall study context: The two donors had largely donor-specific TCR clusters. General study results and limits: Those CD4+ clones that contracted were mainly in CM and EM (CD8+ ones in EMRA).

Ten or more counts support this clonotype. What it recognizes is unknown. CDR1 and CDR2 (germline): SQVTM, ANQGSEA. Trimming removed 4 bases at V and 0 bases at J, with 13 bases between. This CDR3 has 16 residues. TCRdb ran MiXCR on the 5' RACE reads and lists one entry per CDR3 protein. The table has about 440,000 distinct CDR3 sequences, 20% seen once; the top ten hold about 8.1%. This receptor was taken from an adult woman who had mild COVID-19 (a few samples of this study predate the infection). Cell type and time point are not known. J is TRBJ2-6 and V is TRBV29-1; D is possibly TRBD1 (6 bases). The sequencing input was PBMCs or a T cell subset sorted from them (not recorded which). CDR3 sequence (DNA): TGCAGCGTTGCCCGGGACACCGACTCTGGGGCCAACGTCCTGACTTTC. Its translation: CSVARDTDSGANVLTF.